This T cell receptor (beta chain) appears in the sequencing data of a study of identifying expanded T cells in peripheral blood. General study points: Clone count variance between roughly 2-week samples rose with total template count. Over around two and four weeks, about 16 and 20 clones changed, versus 1.2 between replicates.

During the collection period, no donor immune events like infections were recorded. With respect to this clone: The target antigen is unknown.

Sequencing was performed with immunoSEQ multiplex PCR; in TCRdb, only in-frame clones are kept and a portion is missing. Of over 90,000 clones listed, about 91% were seen once; the top ten hold around 14%. The receptor comes from a person aged 18 to 75 in good health. The specimen was blood.

The CDR3 protein is CASLGVSNSPLHF. In nucleotides, the CDR3 is TGTGCCAGTCTGGGGGTCTCTAATTCACCCCTCCACTTT. The V gene is TRBV6-6, the J gene TRBJ1-6; possible D gene TRBD1, 5 bases. CDR3 length equals 13 residues. Trimming took 9 bases from V and 6 from J, leaving 12 bases between them. From germline, CDR1 is MNHNY and CDR2 SVGAGI (reference sequence).